The rows below give T cell receptor beta chains drawn from one sample of a study of regulatory T cells in long-lasting Graves disease. TCRdb processed the multiplex PCR reads anew with MiXCR; each CDR3 protein has one entry. In the table there are more than 450,000 distinct CDR3 sequences, 15% to 20% of which are singletons. This sample was also put to use in a study of T cells in Graves' hyperthyroidism and ophthalmopathy.

This specimen was peripheral blood mononuclear cells (PBMCs), taken at new diagnosis, from a patient treated with antithyroid drugs. These receptors came from a man aged 40-50 years with Graves disease. The CDR3 runs from the conserved cysteine through the conserved F or W. The order of the fields is CDR3 length, clone size, V gene, J gene, D gene, CDR3 protein, CDR3 DNA. The D gene is left open where the match is weak. Some rows have no size entry. The others give once, few or many, or a class for an expanded clone.

15	-	TRBV20-1	TRBJ2-3	-	CSARQNSGRRDTQYF	TGCAGTGCTAGACAGAATAGCGGTCGTAGAGATACGCAGTATTTT
14	many	TRBV5-1	TRBJ2-1	TRBD2	CASSLAGGIEEQFF	TGCGCCAGCAGCCTAGCGGGAGGGATTGAAGAGCAGTTCTTC
14	few	TRBV20-1	TRBJ2-7	-	CSARSSRDIYEQYF	TGCAGTGCTAGGTCGAGCAGGGACATTTACGAGCAGTACTTC
15	many	TRBV7-2	TRBJ2-3	-	CASSLVGSGADTQYF	TGTGCCAGCAGCTTAGTTGGTAGCGGCGCAGATACGCAGTATTTT
13	many	TRBV5-1	TRBJ2-1	TRBD1	CASSQDRAGEQFF	TGTGCCAGCAGCCAGGACAGGGCGGGTGAGCAGTTCTTC
14	once	TRBV12-3/TRBV12-4	TRBJ1-4	-	CASSLQGSNEKLFF	TGTGCCAGCAGTTTACAGGGTTCTAATGAAAAACTGTTTTTT
12	-	TRBV20-1	TRBJ2-5	-	CSANKDGETQYF	TGCAGTGCAAACAAGGACGGAGAGACCCAGTACTTC
12	many	TRBV20-1	TRBJ2-3	-	CSASVGLDTQYF	TGCAGTGCTAGTGTTGGGTTGGATACGCAGTATTTT
13	many	TRBV5-1	TRBJ2-5	-	CASSLGRAETQYF	TGCGCCAGCAGCTTAGGCAGGGCCGAGACCCAGTACTTC
15	many	TRBV15	TRBJ2-1	TRBD2	CATTQREWSYNEQFF	TGTGCCACCACCCAGCGGGAGTGGTCCTACAATGAGCAGTTCTTC
15	many	TRBV18	TRBJ2-2	-	CASSPARKNTGELFF	TGTGCCAGCTCACCTGCCAGGAAGAACACCGGGGAGCTGTTTTTT
15	-	TRBV6-4	TRBJ2-2	TRBD2	CASSERGGIAGELFF	TGTGCCAGCTCCGAGCGGGGAGGGATTGCCGGGGAGCTGTTTTTT
16	-	TRBV12-3/TRBV12-4	TRBJ2-2	-	CASSPQGITNTGELFF	TGTGCCAGCAGTCCCCAGGGTATAACGAACACCGGGGAGCTGTTTTTT